Shown below are 11 T cell receptor beta chains from a single sample sequenced in a study of T cells in Graves' hyperthyroidism and ophthalmopathy. Amplified regions were TCR beta CDR3 sequences from RNA transcripts. TCR CDR3 regions were first amplified by RT-PCR with HTBI primers. A single record per CDR3 protein comes from TCRdb applying MiXCR to the multiplex PCR reads. This table holds under 450,000 distinct CDR3 sequences, 15% to 18% found once. The sequenced sample was blood. The receptors were sampled from a woman in her late teens or twenties with Graves' hyperthyroidism.

The V and J genes are TRBV6-2 or TRBV6-3 and TRBJ2-6; no clear D gene. CDR3 size: 17 residues. The V gene lost 2 bases and the J gene lost 0 bases, with 11 bases spanning the gap. Germline-derived CDR1 and CDR2 are MNHEY and SVGEGT. CDR3 loop: CASSYEALGSGANVLTF. Written as DNA, the CDR3 is TGTGCCAGCAGTTACGAGGCTCTGGGCTCTGGGGCCAACGTCCTGACTTTC.

This clonotype was found a few times. V is TRBV6-1 and J is TRBJ2-2; D possibly corresponds to TRBD1 (6 bases). Trimming pared 11 bases from V and 7 bases from J, leaving 14 bases between. Germline V gene sequence: CDR1 MNHNS, CDR2 SASEGT. The length of the CDR3 is 12 residues. CDR3 residues: CAVAGVIGELFF. DNA of the CDR3: TGTGCCGTGGCAGGGGTTATCGGGGAGCTGTTTTTT.

This clonotype has a handful of counts. This chain uses TRBV9 with TRBJ1-2, with D unclear. The CDR3 runs to 13 residues. V shed 0 bases and J shed 7 bases, with 10 bases lying between them. Germline V gene data show CDR1 as SGDLS and CDR2 as YYNGEE. The CDR3 region has the DNA TGTGCCAGCAGCGTAGGTATCGCCAGTGGCTACACCTTC. Protein: CASSVGIASGYTF.

In this sample, this clonotype turned up a few times. The J gene is TRBJ2-2, the V gene TRBV19; D could derive from TRBD1 or TRBD2 (5 bases each). The CDR3 runs 15 residues. Trimming left V 6 bases short and J 1 base short, with 12 bases between. Germline loops: CDR1 LNHDA, CDR2 SQIVND (reference sequence). CDR3 residues: CASRAGTVNTGELFF. CDR3 sequence (DNA): TGTGCCAGTAGGGCCGGGACGGTGAACACCGGGGAGCTGTTTTTT.

The rearrangement uses TRBV5-1 and TRBJ1-2; D gene uncertain. The CDR3 sequence is 16 residues long. Looked up from germline, CDR1 is SGHRS and CDR2 is YFSETQ. Trimming shortened V by 3 bases and J by 2 bases, and 17 bases separated the two germline ends. The CDR3 region has the DNA TGCGCCAGCAGCTCGCAAGTGGGCGTAGGGAACTATGGCTACACCTTC. Protein: CASSSQVGVGNYGYTF.

This clonotype was recorded many times. The chain has TRBV28 and TRBJ2-7; 9 nucleotides match TRBD1. The ends lost 6 bases at V and 3 bases at J; junction bases unmatched: 9. The CDR3 length is 15 residues. Germline CDR1 and CDR2: MDHEN and SYDVKM. Here the CDR3 reads CASSLTGGKDYEQYF. Written as DNA, the CDR3 is TGTGCCAGCAGCCTTACAGGGGGCAAGGACTACGAGCAGTACTTC.

The chain carries TRBV29-1 and TRBJ2-7; D may be TRBD1 (7 bases). CDR1 and CDR2 from the germline V gene are SQVTM and ANQGSEA. This CDR3 region has 13 residues. CDR3 coding DNA: TGCAGTCCCAGGGGGGCGGGGATCTACGAGCAGTACTTC. It codes for CSPRGAGIYEQYF.

This chain links TRBV24-1 with TRBJ2-3, with D unresolved. This CDR3 comprises 11 residues. Trimming pared 2 bases from V and 4 bases from J, leaving 0 bases between. Germline V lookup: CDR1 KGHDR, CDR2 SFDVKD. This CDR3 reads CATSDSDTQYF. DNA for the CDR3: TGTGCCACCAGTGATTCAGATACGCAGTATTTT.

The rearrangement uses TRBV5-5 and TRBJ2-1, with D perhaps TRBD2 (5 bases). CDR3 size: 18 residues. V lost 3 bases, J lost 9 bases, and 28 bases lay in between. CDR1 and CDR2 from the germline V gene are SGHKS and YYEKEE (reference sequence). The CDR3 loop reads CASSSDFDRGSQPGEQFF. The CDR3 coding sequence is TGTGCCAGCAGCTCGGACTTCGATCGTGGGTCCCAACCGGGTGAGCAGTTCTTC.

V usage is TRBV6-1 and J usage is TRBJ2-7; 7 bases fit TRBD2. Losses at the gene ends were 5 bases for V and 4 bases for J; bases not matched to a gene: 11. This CDR3 has 15 residues. The germline CDR1 and CDR2 sequences are MNHNS and SASEGT. CDR3: CASSSLIAGGYEQYF. The DNA of the CDR3 is TGTGCCAGCAGTTCCCTAATAGCGGGTGGGTACGAGCAGTACTTC.

There are many counts of this clonotype. V gene TRBV2 combines with J gene TRBJ2-1; TRBD1 or TRBD2 may be the D gene (6 bases each). From germline, CDR1 is SNHLY and CDR2 FYNNEI. The V end was cut by 7 bases, the J end by 10 bases, with 11 bases between. This CDR3 spans 11 amino acids. CDR3 in DNA: TGTGCCAGCAAGGGGGGACGGGAGCAGTTCTTC. It is translated as CASKGGREQFF.